This T cell receptor (beta chain) was captured in a study of T-cell memory formation after mild COVID-19. Study background: Most TCR clusters belonged to a single donor. Findings and limits, study-wide: Clones which contracted sat mainly in CM and EM if CD4+, and in EMRA if CD8+. Some clones that responded turned up in pre-infection memory, which suggests that cross-reactive memory joined in.

Trimming removed 5 bases at V and 4 bases at J, with 7 bases between. The CDR3 has 12 amino acids. As to this clonotype: Its target is unknown.

The authors produced TCR alpha and TCR beta cDNA libraries with sample barcodes and UMIs by 5'RACE using constant-segment primers. TCRdb itself ran the 5' RACE reads through MiXCR, one entry per CDR3 protein. The sample yields hundreds of thousands of distinct CDR3 sequences, roughly an eighth seen once. Sequenced input: PBMCs or a T cell subset sorted from them (not recorded which). The chain employs TRBV12-3 or TRBV12-4 and TRBJ2-3; no clear D. The clonotype comes from a man aged 18 to 30 who had mild COVID-19 (a few samples of this study predate the infection). Cell type and time point are not known. Here the CDR3 DNA reads TGTGCCAGCAGTCTCTGGGCAGATACGCAGTATTTT. Translated: CASSLWADTQYF.